This TCR beta chain was found in a study of T cell repertoires in cytomegalovirus infection. On the study more broadly: Evidence of both CMV infection and a matching HLA type came from public TCR beta signatures. Regarding the study as a whole: Ex vivo, HLA-C-restricted CMV-specific TCR beta clonotypes prevailed over the rest of the response. Frequencies of public TCR beta families were cumulated, and this identified carriers of CMV plus the relevant HLA.

The germline CDR1 and CDR2 sequences are SEHNR and FQNEAQ (reference sequence). Unmatched junction bases numbered 3, after V lost 1 base and J lost 4 bases. The CDR3 consists of 15 residues. This clonotype was observed a handful of times. What it binds is not known. MiXCR was run by TCRdb on the reads, yielding one entry per CDR3 protein. The data contain some 680,000 distinct CDR3 sequences, roughly 35% of them singletons. This sequence was found in a human donor in good health (CMV status not recorded). Some clones in this sample may be carry-over from other donors' samples. The V and J genes are TRBV7-9 and TRBJ1-1; the match to TRBD1 covers 10 bases. The sequencing input was PBMCs. CDR3 sequence reads: CASSLEGTGATEAFF. For the CDR3, the DNA is TGTGCCAGCAGCTTAGAGGGGACAGGGGCCACTGAAGCTTTCTTT.